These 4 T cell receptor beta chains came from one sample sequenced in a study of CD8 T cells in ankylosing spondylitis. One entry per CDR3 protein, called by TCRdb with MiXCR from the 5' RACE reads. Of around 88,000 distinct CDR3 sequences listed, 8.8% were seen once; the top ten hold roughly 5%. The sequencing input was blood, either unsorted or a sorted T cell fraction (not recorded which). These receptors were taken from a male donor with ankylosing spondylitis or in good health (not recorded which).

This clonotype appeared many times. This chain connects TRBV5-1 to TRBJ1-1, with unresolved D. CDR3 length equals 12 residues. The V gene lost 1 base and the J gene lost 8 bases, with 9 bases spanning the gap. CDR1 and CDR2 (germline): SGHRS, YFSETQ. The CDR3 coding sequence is TGCGCCAGCAGCTTGACCGGATCGGAAGCTTTCTTT. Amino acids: CASSLTGSEAFF.

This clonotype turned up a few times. As DNA, the CDR3 is TGTGCCACCAGTGATTTTGCCAGGGGGGTCGTTACAGATACGCAGTATTTT. Protein sequence: CATSDFARGVVTDTQYF. The rearrangement links TRBV24-1 to TRBJ2-3, with D tentatively TRBD1 (7 bases). The germline CDR1 and CDR2 sequences are KGHDR and SFDVKD. Trimming left V 1 base short and J 3 bases short, with 16 bases between. This CDR3 contains 17 residues.

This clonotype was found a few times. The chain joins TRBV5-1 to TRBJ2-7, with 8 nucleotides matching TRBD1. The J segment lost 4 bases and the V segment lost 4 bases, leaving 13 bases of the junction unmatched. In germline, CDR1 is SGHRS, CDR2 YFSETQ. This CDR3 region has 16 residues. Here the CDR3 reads CASSPGTGGIVYEQYF. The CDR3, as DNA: TGCGCCAGCAGCCCGGGGACAGGAGGAATCGTTTACGAGCAGTACTTC.

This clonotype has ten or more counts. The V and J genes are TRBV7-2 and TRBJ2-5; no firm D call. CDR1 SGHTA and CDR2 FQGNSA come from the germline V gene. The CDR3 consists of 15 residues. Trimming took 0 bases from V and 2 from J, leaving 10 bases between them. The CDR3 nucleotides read TGTGCCAGCAGCTTAGCGCGCACCACGCAAGAGACCCAGTACTTC. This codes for CASSLARTTQETQYF.